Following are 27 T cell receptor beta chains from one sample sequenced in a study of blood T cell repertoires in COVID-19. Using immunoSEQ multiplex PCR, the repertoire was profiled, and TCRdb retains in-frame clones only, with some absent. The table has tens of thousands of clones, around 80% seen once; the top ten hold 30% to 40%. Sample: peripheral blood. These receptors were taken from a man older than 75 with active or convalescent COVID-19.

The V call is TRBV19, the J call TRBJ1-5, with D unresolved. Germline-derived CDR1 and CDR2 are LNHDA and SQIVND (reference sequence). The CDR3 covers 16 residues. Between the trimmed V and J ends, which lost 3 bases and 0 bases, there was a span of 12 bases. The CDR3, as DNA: TGTGCCAGTAGTATCCGAGGGATAAATAGCAATCAGCCCCAGCATTTT. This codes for CASSIRGINSNQPQHF.

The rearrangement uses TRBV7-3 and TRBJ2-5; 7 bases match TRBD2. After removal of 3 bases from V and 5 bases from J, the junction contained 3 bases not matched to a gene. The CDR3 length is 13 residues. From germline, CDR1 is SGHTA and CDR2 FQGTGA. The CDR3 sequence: CASSFSAGETQYF. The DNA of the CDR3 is TGTGCCAGCAGCTTCTCAGCGGGGGAGACCCAGTACTTC.

CDR3: CASSQDGESEQYF. The CDR3 bases are TGTGCCAGCAGCCAAGATGGGGAGAGTGAGCAGTACTTC. The chain combines TRBV4-2 with TRBJ2-7; D perhaps matches TRBD2 (5 bases). V lost 0 bases, J lost 7 bases, and 10 bases lay in between. From germline, CDR1 is LGHNA and CDR2 YNFKEQ. The CDR3 runs 13 residues.

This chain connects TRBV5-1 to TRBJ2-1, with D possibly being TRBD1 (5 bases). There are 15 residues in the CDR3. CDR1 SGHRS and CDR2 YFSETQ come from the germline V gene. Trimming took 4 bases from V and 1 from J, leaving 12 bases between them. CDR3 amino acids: CASSPKDSSYNEQFF. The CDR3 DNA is TGCGCCAGCAGCCCCAAAGACAGTTCCTACAATGAGCAGTTCTTC.

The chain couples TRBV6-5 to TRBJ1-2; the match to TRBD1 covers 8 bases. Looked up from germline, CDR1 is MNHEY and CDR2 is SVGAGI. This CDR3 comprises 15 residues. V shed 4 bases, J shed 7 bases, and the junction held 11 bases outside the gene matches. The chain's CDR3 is CASSSTDRAYFGYTF. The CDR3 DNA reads TGTGCCAGCAGTTCCACGGACAGGGCCTACTTTGGCTACACCTTC.

The CDR3 sequence: CASSPLALQGNYGYTF. The DNA of the CDR3 is TGTGCCAGCTCACCACTGGCTCTCCAGGGGAACTATGGCTACACCTTC. The chain uses TRBV18 and TRBJ1-2; D might be TRBD1 (6 bases). The germline CDR1 and CDR2 sequences are KGHSH and LQKENI. The CDR3 consists of 16 residues. V was trimmed by 1 base and J by 2 bases, leaving 14 bases between them.

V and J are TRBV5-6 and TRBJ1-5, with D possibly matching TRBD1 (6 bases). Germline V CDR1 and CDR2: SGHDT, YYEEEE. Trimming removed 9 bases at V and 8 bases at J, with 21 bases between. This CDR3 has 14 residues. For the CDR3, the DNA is TGTGCCATCTTAACCAGGGGCGCGTTGGAGCCCCAGCATTTT. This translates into CAILTRGALEPQHF.

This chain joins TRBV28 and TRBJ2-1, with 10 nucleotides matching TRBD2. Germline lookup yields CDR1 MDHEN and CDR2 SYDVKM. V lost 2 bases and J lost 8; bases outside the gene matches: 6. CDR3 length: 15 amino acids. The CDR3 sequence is CASSLGTSVVDEQFF. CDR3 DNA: TGTGCCAGCAGTTTAGGGACTAGCGTCGTCGATGAGCAGTTCTTC.

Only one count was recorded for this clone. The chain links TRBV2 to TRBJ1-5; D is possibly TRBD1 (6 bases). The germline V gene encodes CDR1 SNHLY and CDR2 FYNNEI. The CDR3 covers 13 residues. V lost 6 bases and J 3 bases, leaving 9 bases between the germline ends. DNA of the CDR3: TGTGCCAGCAGAGGACAGTCCAATCAGCCCCAGCATTTT. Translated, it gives CASRGQSNQPQHF.

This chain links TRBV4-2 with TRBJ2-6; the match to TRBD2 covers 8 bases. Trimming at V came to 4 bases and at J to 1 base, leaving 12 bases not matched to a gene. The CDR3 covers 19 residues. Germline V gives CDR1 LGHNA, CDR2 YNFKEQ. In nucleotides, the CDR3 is TGTGCCAGCAGCCCGAGCGTCGTAGCGGGGACATCTGGGGCCAACGTCCTGACTTTC. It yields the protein CASSPSVVAGTSGANVLTF.

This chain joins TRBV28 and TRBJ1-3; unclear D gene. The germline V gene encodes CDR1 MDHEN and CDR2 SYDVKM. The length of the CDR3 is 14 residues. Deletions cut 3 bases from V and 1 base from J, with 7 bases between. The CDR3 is CASSFGQSGNTIYF. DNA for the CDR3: TGTGCCAGCAGTTTTGGGCAGTCTGGAAACACCATATATTTT.

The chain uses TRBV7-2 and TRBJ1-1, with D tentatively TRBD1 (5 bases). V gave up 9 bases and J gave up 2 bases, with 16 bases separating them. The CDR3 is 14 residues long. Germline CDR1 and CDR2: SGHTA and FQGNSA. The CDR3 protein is CASFTGGINTEAFF. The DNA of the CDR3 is TGTGCCAGTTTTACCGGGGGAATAAACACTGAAGCTTTCTTT.

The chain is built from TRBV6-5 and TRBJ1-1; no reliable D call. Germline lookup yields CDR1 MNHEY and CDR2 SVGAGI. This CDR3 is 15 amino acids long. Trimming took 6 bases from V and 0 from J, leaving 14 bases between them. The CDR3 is CASSQEPTLNTEAFF. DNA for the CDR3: TGTGCCAGCAGCCAAGAGCCCACCCTGAACACTGAAGCTTTCTTT.

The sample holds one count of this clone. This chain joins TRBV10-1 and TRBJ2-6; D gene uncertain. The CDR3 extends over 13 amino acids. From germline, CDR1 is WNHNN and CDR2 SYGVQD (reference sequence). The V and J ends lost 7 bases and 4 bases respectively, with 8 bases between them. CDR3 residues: CASNTQGANVLTF. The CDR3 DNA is TGCGCCAGCAATACACAAGGGGCCAACGTCCTGACTTTC.

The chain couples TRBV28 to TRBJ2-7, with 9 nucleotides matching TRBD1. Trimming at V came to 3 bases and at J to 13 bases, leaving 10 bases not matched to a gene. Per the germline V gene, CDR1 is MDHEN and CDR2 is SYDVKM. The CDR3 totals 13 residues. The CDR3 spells CASSFRQDRGFYF. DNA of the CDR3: TGTGCCAGCAGTTTCAGGCAGGACAGGGGATTTTACTTC.

The CDR3 nucleotides are TGCGCCAGCAGCCAAGGGGGGGGCGAGGTTCAGCCCCAGCATTTT. It encodes CASSQGGGEVQPQHF. The rearrangement uses TRBV4-1 and TRBJ1-5, with D possibly being TRBD1 (6 bases). Trimming took off 1 base at V and 6 bases at J, with 13 bases between the two ends. The germline CDR1 and CDR2 sequences are MGHRA and YSYEKL. This CDR3 is 15 amino acids long.

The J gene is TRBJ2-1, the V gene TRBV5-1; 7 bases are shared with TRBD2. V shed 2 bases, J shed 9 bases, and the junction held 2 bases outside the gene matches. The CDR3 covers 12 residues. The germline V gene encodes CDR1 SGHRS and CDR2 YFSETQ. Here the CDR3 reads CASSFGLGEQFF. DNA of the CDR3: TGCGCCAGCAGCTTTGGACTAGGTGAGCAGTTCTTC.

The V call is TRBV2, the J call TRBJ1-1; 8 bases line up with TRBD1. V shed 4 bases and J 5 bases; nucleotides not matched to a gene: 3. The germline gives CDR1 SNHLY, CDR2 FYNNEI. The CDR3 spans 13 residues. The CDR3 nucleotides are TGTGCCAGCAGTGGACAGGGGAGGACTGAAGCTTTCTTT. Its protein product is CASSGQGRTEAFF.

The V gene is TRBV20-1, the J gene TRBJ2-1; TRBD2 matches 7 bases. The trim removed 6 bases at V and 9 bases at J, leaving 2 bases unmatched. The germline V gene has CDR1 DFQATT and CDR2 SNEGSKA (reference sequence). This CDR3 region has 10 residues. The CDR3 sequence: CSAASGEQFF. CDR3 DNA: TGCAGTGCCGCTAGCGGTGAGCAGTTCTTC.

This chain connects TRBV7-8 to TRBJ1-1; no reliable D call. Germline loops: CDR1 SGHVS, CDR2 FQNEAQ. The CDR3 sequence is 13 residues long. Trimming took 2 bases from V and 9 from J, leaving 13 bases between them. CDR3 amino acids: CASSLKSVKQAFF. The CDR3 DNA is TGTGCCAGCAGCTTAAAGTCGGTCAAACAAGCTTTCTTT.

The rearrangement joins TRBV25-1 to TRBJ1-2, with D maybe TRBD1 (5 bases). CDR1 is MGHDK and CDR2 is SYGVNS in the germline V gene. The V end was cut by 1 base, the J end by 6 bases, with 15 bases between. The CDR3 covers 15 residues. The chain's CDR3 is CASSESAGHDDGYTF. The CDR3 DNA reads TGTGCCAGCAGTGAATCAGCCGGACATGACGATGGCTACACCTTC.

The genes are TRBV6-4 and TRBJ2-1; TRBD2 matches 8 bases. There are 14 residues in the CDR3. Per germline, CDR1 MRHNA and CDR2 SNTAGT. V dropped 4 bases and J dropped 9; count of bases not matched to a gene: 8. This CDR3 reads CASSGAAGVGEQFF. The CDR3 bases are TGTGCCAGCAGTGGGGCAGCGGGAGTCGGTGAGCAGTTCTTC.

CDR3 bases: TGTGCCAGCAATCCAGCGGGACAGGGTGTGTTACCCCTCCACTTT. It specifies CASNPAGQGVLPLHF. The chain employs TRBV11-3 and TRBJ1-6, with 9 bases that match TRBD1. J gave up 12 bases and V 7 bases, and 13 bases lay outside the gene matches. The CDR3 extends over 15 amino acids. Germline V gene lookup returns CDR1 SGHNT and CDR2 YENEEA.

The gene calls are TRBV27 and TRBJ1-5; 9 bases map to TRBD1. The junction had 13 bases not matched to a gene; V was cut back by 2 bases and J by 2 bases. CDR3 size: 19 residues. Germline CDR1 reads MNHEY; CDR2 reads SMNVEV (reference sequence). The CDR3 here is CASSLIGTGIVLGNQPQHF. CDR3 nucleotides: TGTGCCAGCAGTTTAATAGGGACAGGGATAGTGCTCGGCAATCAGCCCCAGCATTTT.

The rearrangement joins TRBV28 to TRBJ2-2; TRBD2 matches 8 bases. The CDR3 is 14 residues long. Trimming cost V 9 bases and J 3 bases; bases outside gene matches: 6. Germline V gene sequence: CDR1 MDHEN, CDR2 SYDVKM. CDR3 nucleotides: TGTGCCAGTCAGCGGGGGTCGTACACCGGGGAGCTGTTTTTT. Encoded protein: CASQRGSYTGELFF. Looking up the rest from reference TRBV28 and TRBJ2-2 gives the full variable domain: DVKVTQSSRYLVKRTGEKVFLECVQDMDHENMFWYRQDPGLGLRLIYFSYDVKMKEKGDIPEGYSVSREKKERFSLILESASTNQTSMYLCASQRGSYTGELFFGEGSRLTVL.

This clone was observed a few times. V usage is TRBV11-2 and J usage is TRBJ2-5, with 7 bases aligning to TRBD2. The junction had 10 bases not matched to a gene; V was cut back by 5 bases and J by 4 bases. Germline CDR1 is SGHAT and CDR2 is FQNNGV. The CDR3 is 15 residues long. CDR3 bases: TGTGCCAGCAGCCCTAATTCGGGGGGTGGAGAGACCCAGTACTTC. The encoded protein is CASSPNSGGGETQYF. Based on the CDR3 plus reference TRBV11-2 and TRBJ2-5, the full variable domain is EAGVAQSPRYKIIEKRQSVAFWCNPISGHATLYWYQQILGQGPKLLIQFQNNGVVDDSQLPKDRFSAERLKGVDSTLKIQPAKLEDSAVYLCASSPNSGGGETQYFGPGTRLLVL.

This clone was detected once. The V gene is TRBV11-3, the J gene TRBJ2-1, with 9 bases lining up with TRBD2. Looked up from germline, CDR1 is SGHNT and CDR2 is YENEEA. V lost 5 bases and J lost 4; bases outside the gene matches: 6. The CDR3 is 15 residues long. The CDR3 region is CASSLIAGAYNEQFF. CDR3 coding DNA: TGTGCCAGCAGCCTGATAGCGGGAGCGTACAATGAGCAGTTCTTC. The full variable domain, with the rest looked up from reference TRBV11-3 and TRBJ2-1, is EAGVVQSPRYKIIEKKQPVAFWCNPISGHNTLYWYLQNLGQGPELLIRYENEEAVDDSQLPKDRFSAERLKGVDSTLKIQPAELGDSAVYLCASSLIAGAYNEQFFGPGTRLTVL.